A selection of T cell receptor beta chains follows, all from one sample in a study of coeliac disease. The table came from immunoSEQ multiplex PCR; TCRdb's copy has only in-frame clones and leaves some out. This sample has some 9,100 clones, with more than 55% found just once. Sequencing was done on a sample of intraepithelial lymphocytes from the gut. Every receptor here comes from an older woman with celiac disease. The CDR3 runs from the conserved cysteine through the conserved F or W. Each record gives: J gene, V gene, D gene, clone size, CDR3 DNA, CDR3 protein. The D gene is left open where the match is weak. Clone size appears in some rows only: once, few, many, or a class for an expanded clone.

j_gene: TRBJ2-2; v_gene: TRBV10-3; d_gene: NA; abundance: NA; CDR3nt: TGTGCCGCCGGAGTCGGCACCGGGGAGCTGTTTTTT; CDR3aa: CAAGVGTGELFF
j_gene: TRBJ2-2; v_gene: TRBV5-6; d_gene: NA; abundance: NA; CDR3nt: TGTGCCAGCAGTCCCGGCACCGGGGAGCTGTTTTTT; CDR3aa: CASSPGTGELFF
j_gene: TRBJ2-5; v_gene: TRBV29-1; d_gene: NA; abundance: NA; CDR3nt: TGCAGCGTTGACACTAGCGAGGGGGGGCCCCAGTACTTC; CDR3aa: CSVDTSEGGPQYF
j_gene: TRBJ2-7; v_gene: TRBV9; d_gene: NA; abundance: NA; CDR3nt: TGTGCCAGCAGCGTAGATGGCAGTCTCTACGAGCAGTACTTC; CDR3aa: CASSVDGSLYEQYF
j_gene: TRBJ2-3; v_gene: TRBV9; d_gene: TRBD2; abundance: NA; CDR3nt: TGTGCCAGCAGCGTAGAAGCGGGGGCGTCCACAGATACGCAGTATTTT; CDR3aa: CASSVEAGASTDTQYF
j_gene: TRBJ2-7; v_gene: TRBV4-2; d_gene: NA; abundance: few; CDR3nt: TGTGCCAGCGCAGTCGAGGTAGGGGGAATAGGCTCCTACGAGCAGTACTTC; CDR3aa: CASAVEVGGIGSYEQYF
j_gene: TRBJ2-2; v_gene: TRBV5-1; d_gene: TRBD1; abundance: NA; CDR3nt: TGCGCCAGCAAGACAGGGGACGGCACCGGGGAGCTGTTTTTT; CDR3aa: CASKTGDGTGELFF
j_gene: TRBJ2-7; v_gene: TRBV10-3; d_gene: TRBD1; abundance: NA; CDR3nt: TGTGCCAACTCCCGGGACAGGGAAAGTGAGCAGTACTTC; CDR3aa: CANSRDRESEQYF
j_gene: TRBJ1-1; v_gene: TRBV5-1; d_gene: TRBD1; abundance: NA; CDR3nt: TGCGCCAGCAGATTCACGACAGGGAATCAACTTGAAGCTTTCTTT; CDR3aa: CASRFTTGNQLEAFF
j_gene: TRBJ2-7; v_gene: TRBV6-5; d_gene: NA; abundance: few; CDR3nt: NA; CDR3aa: CASSSSEGQQYF
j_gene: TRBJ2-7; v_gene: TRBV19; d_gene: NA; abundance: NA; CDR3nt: TGTGCCCCCTCAGGGGGGCATCCCTACGAGCAGTACTTC; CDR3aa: CAPSGGHPYEQYF
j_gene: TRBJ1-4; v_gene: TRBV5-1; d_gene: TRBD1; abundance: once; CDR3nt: TGCGCCAGCAGCCCGGACAGGAGAGATGAAAAACTGTTTTTT; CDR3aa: CASSPDRRDEKLFF
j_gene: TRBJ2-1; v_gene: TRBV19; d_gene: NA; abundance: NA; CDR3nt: TGTGCCAGTAGTCGGACAGTCGGATTAAACAATGAGCAGTTCTTC; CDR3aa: CASSRTVGLNNEQFF
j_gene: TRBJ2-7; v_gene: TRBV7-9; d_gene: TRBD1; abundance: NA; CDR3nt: TGTGCCAGCAGCTTTCCCGGGACAGGCTACGAGCAGTACTTC; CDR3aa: CASSFPGTGYEQYF
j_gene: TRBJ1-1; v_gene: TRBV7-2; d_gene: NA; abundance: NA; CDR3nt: TGTGCCAGCAGCTTAGTTGGCCAGAACACTGAAGCTTTCTTT; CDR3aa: CASSLVGQNTEAFF
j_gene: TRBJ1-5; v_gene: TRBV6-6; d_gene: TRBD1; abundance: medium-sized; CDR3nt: TGTGCCAGCACGAGGGGGCTCGGCAATCAGCCCCAGCATTTT; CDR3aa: CASTRGLGNQPQHF
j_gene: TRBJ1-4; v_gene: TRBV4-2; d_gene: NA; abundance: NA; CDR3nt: TGTGCCAGCAGCGAGACAGTTACCGCAACTAATGAAAAACTGTTTTTT; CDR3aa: CASSETVTATNEKLFF
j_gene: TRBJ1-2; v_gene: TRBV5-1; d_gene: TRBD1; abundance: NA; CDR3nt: TGCGCCAGCAGCTGGGTTCAGGGGGTCAACTATGGCTACACCTTC; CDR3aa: CASSWVQGVNYGYTF
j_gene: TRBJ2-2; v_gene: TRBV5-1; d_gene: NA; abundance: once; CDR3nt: TGCGCCAGCAGCTTGGTCCGGACTACAAACACCGGGGAGCTGTTTTTT; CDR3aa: CASSLVRTTNTGELFF
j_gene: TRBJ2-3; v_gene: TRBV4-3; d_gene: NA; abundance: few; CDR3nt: TGCGCCAGCAGCCAGATCGAGGGCTCCACAGATACGCAGTATTTT; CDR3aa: CASSQIEGSTDTQYF
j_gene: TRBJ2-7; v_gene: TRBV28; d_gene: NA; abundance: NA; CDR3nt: TGTGCCAGCAGGTACAGGGCGGACGAGCAGTACTTC; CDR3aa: CASRYRADEQYF
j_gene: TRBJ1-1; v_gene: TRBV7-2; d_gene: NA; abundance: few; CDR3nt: TGTGCCAGCAGCTGCTGTGGGGGGAGGGCTGAAGCTTTCTTT; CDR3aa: CASSCCGGRAEAFF
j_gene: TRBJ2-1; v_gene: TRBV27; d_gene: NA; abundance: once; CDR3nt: TGTGCCAGCAGTTCCGGGGTAGCGGCACAGTTCTTC; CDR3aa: CASSSGVAAQFF
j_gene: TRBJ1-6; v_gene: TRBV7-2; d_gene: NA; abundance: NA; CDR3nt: TGTGCCAGCAGCTTAGGAGGACAGCATAATTCACCCCTCCACTTT; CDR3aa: CASSLGGQHNSPLHF
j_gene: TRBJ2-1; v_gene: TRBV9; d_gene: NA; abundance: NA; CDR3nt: TGTGCCAGCAGCGTAGCGCTTAGCGCCTACAATGAGCAGTTCTTC; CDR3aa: CASSVALSAYNEQFF
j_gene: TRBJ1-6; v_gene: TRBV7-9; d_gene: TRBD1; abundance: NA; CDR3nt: TGTGCCAGCAGCTTAGGGGGGGGGACAGGGAATTCACCCCTCCACTTT; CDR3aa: CASSLGGGTGNSPLHF
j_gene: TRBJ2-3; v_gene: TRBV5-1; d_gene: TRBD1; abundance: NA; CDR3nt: TGCGCCAGCAGCTTGGATATAGAGGGACAGACGTCAGATACGCAGTATTTT; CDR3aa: CASSLDIEGQTSDTQYF
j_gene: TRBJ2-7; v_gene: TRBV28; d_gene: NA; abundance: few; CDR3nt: TGTGCCAGCAGTTCCCCACTTTCACTGTACGAGCAGTACTTC; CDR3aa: CASSSPLSLYEQYF
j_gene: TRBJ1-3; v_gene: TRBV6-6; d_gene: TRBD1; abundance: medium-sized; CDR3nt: TGTGCCAGCAGATCGGACAGGGGGGGAAACACCATATATTTT; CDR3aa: CASRSDRGGNTIYF
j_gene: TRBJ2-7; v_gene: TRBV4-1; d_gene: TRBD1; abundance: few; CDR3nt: TGCGCCAGCAGCCAAGATACAGGACAGGGCTTGTACGAGCAGTACTTC; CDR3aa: CASSQDTGQGLYEQYF
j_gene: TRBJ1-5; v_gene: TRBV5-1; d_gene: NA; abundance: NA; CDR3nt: TGCGCCAGCAGCTTGGTTGGGGAGAGCAATCAGCCCCAGCATTTT; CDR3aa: CASSLVGESNQPQHF
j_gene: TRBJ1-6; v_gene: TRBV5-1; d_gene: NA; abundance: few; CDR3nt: TGCGCCAGCAGCCCGTCGGTAACGGGGAGTTCACCCCTCCACTTT; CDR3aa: CASSPSVTGSSPLHF
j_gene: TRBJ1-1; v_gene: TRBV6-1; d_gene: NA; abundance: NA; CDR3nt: TGTGCCAGCAGTGAAGCGGGGCCTAGTGAAGCTTTCTTT; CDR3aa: CASSEAGPSEAFF
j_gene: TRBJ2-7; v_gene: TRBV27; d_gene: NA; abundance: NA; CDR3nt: TGTGCCAGCAGCTCCACCCGTTTCAAGCACGAGCAGTACTTC; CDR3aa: CASSSTRFKHEQYF
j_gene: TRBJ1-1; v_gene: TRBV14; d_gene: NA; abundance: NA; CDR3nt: TGTGCCAGCAGGCGGGGACCGTACACTGAAGCTTTCTTT; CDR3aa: CASRRGPYTEAFF
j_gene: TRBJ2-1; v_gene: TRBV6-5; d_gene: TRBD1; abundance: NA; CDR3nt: TGTGCCAGCAGGAAGCAGGGGGTCAGGGATGAGCAGTTCTTC; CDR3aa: CASRKQGVRDEQFF
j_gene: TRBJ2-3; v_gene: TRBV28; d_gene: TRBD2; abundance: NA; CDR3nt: TGTGCCAGCAGTTGGCTAGCGGGGATGAGCACAGATACGCAGTATTTT; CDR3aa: CASSWLAGMSTDTQYF
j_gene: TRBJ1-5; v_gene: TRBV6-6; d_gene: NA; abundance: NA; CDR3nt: TGTGCCAGCAGACAGGGCAATCAGCCCCAGCATTTT; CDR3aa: CASRQGNQPQHF
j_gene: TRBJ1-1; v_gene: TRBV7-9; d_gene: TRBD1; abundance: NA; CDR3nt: TGTGCCAGCAGCTCGGGCAGGGGGCCCACTGAAGCTTTCTTT; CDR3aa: CASSSGRGPTEAFF
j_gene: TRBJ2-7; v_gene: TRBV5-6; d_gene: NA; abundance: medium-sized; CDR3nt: TGTGCCAGCAGCTCCGGTGGCGAGCAGTACTTC; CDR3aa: CASSSGGEQYF